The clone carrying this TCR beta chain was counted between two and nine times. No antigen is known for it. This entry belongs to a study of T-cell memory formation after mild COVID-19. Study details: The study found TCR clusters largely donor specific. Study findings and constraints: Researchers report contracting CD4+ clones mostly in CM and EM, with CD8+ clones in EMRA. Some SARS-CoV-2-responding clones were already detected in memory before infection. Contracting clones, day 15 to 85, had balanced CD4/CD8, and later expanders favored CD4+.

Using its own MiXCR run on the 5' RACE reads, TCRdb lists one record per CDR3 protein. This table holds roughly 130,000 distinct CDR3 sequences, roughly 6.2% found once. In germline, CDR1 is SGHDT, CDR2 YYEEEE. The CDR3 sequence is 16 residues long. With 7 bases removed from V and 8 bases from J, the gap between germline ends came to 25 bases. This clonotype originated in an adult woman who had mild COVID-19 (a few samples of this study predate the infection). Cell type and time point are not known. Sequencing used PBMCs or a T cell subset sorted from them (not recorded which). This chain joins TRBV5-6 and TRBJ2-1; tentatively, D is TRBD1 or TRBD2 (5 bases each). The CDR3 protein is CASAKLSGLGLDEQFF. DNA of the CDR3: TGTGCCAGCGCGAAGCTGTCGGGGCTTGGGTTGGATGAGCAGTTCTTC.